This T cell receptor (beta chain) emerged from a study of blood T cells in healthy people across ages. General study findings and limits: Naive CD4+ cell counts and diversity both ran higher in long-lived than in aged donors.

Points on this clonotype: Its antigen is unknown.

PCR was performed a second time for about 7 to 11 cycles using a sample-barcoded 5' primer and a J-beta primer mix. TCRdb re-called the 5' RACE reads through MiXCR, storing one row per CDR3 protein. The top ten hold roughly 19% of the sample, which has approximately 850,000 distinct CDR3 sequences, approximately 44% seen once. Germline lookup yields CDR1 SGHDN and CDR2 FVKESK. CDR3 length equals 16 residues. Trimming took off 1 base at V and 5 bases at J, with 17 bases between the two ends. The chain has TRBV14 and TRBJ2-5; TRBD2 is a possible D gene (5 bases). Sequencing input: blood. This TCR came from a man between 60 and 70 years old in good health. For the CDR3, the DNA is TGTGCCAGCAGCCAAGTTGAGGGTCCTGGATGGGAGACCCAGTACTTC. This sequence encodes CASSQVEGPGWETQYF.